This T cell receptor beta chain emerged from a study of response to subunit inactivated influenza vaccine. Regarding the study as a whole: A suggestion made by the authors is that each seasonal influenza vaccination recruits few new T cells.

This clonotype was detected only a few times. The antigen remains undetermined. The junction had 3 bases not matched to a gene; V was cut back by 3 bases and J by 4 bases. CDR3 length equals 14 residues. Germline CDR1 is SGHAT and CDR2 is FQNNGV. TCRdb redid the calling of the RT-PCR reads with MiXCR, one entry per CDR3 protein. The data hold just over 300,000 distinct CDR3 sequences, with about a fifth observed a single time. Here the sequenced sample was PBMCs from blood, taken approximately 20 months after vaccination. This chain joins TRBV11-2 and TRBJ1-2; 9 nucleotides line up with TRBD1. The receptor's source is a man in his fifties or sixties who received an inactivated influenza vaccine. CDR3 coding DNA: TGTGCCAGCAGCTTTGGGACAGGGCCCTATGGCTACACCTTC. Its protein product is CASSFGTGPYGYTF.